The sequence of this T cell receptor (beta chain) was determined in a study of low-dose radiotherapy and immunotherapy resistance in tumors. Study-wide context: For four cycles from cycle 1 day 1, patients took 300 mg oral aspirin daily.

Germline trimming cut 5 bases from V and 11 bases from J; bases unmatched to any gene: 17. The CDR3 is 15 residues long. Germline-derived CDR1 and CDR2 are SGHVS and FQNEAQ. With respect to this clonotype: A read error is likely here: a far larger clone is one base away.

Time point noted: before trial treatment. Low-dose radiotherapy, low-dose cyclophosphamide, aspirin, ipilimumab and nivolumab were all given to the donors. Advanced solid tumors lacking tumor-infiltrating lymphocytes characterized eligible patients. Alpha- and beta-chain coverage of first-strand cDNA came from TRAV- and TRBV-specific primers. TCR amplification used roughly 21 PCR cycles, a constant-region primer and a V-primer adapter. TCRdb redid the calling of the reads with MiXCR, one entry per CDR3 protein. The sample lists about 82,000 distinct CDR3 sequences, over 15% occurring once. The sample consisted of PBMCs, taken before treatment. The receptor's source is a male donor with prostate cancer. The chain combines TRBV7-8 with TRBJ2-5; 7 bases match TRBD2. CDR3 sequence reads: CASSPLRGRDNEQYF. CDR3 sequence (DNA): TGTGCCAGCAGCCCGTTGCGGGGGAGAGACAATGAGCAGTACTTC.